The 29 T cell receptor beta chains in this list originate from one sample, sequenced in a study of beta chain features in type 1 diabetes. cDNA synthesis used the whole RNA isolate, giving expressed TCRB sequences. Sequencing was performed with immunoSEQ multiplex PCR; in TCRdb, only in-frame clones are kept and a portion is missing. Of about 370,000 clones detected, around 10% appear once; the ten largest clones hold 0.6%. Which antigens these TCRs recognize remains unknown. General study findings and limits: Moderately but significantly shorter TCRB CDR3s were found in Type 1 diabetes patients in all four CD4+ subsets.

The sample comprised central memory CD4+ T cells from blood. The source is a man younger than 40 with type 1 diabetes.

This clone was seen at least ten times. V usage is TRBV28 and J usage is TRBJ1-4; D remains ambiguous. The CDR3 has 14 residues. Deletions cut 2 bases from V and 6 bases from J, with 10 bases between. Germline assignment: CDR1 MDHEN and CDR2 SYDVKM. DNA of the CDR3: TGTGCCAGCAGTTTAGTCACGCAGGATGAAAAACTGTTTTTT. Translation: CASSLVTQDEKLFF.

This clone was recorded a few times. The genes are TRBV27 and TRBJ1-5, with TRBD1 matching over 7 bases. Trimming at V came to 4 bases and at J to 1 base, leaving 4 bases not matched to a gene. Germline V lookup: CDR1 MNHEY, CDR2 SMNVEV (reference sequence). This CDR3 has 15 amino acids. CDR3 residues: CASSSPTGSNQPQHF. CDR3 in DNA: TGTGCCAGCAGTTCCCCGACAGGGAGCAATCAGCCCCAGCATTTT.

This clone was observed a few times. The rearrangement links TRBV27 to TRBJ1-1, with D maybe TRBD1 (5 bases). This CDR3 has 15 amino acids. V was shortened by 1 base and J by 1 base, with 10 bases between the two germline ends. Germline V CDR1 and CDR2: MNHEY, SMNVEV (reference sequence). The CDR3 region is CASSLLGGANTEAFF. In DNA form, the CDR3 reads TGTGCCAGCAGTTTATTAGGAGGGGCGAACACTGAAGCTTTCTTT.

The chain links TRBV7-2 to TRBJ2-5, with D tentatively TRBD2 (6 bases). TRBJ2-7 explains the end of the DNA better; the J call may be wrong. Looked up from germline, CDR1 is SGHTA and CDR2 is FQGNSA. The CDR3 is 14 residues long. CDR3 sequence: CASSLLLLGLEQYF. The CDR3 bases are TGTGCCAGCAGCTTACTTCTTTTGGGACTCGAGCAGTACTTC.

This clone was counted at least ten times. The chain carries TRBV19 and TRBJ2-3, with D possibly called TRBD1 or TRBD2 (5 bases each). Germline V CDR1 and CDR2: LNHDA, SQIVND (reference sequence). The CDR3 has 14 residues. Trimming stripped 5 bases from V and 2 bases from J, with 11 bases between. CDR3 loop: CASSPGTPTDTQYF. The CDR3 DNA reads TGTGCCAGTAGTCCCGGGACCCCCACAGATACGCAGTATTTT.

Notes on this clone: One junction end disagrees with the germline gene, perhaps due to a read error. The chain is built from TRBV6-5 and TRBJ2-7; 7 bases fit TRBD2. This CDR3 spans 12 amino acids. Germline-derived CDR1 and CDR2 are MNHEY and SVGAGI. The DNA of the CDR3 is TGTGCCATCAGTGCGGGAGCCTACGAGCAGTACTTC. Translating it yields CAISAGAYEQYF.

This clone has ten or more counts. The chain is built from TRBV5-4 and TRBJ2-7; D ambiguous. The CDR3 is made up of 13 amino acids. CDR1 is SGHNT, CDR2 YYREEE, per germline (reference sequence). Between the trimmed V and J ends, which lost 4 bases and 5 bases, there was a span of 13 bases. The CDR3: CASSPPQSDEQYF. CDR3 in DNA: TGTGCCAGCAGCCCCCCCCAGTCTGACGAGCAGTACTTC.

The chain uses TRBV7-8 and TRBJ2-5; D possibly corresponds to TRBD1 (6 bases). CDR3 length: 15 amino acids. Trimming removed 5 bases at V and 0 bases at J, with 13 bases between. Germline values: CDR1 SGHVS, CDR2 FQNEAQ. The DNA for the CDR3 is TGTGCCAGCAGCCCAGGGACATACGACCAAGAGACCCAGTACTTC. Protein: CASSPGTYDQETQYF.

This clone was picked up a small number of times. The gene calls are TRBV28 and TRBJ1-5, with unresolved D. From germline, CDR1 is MDHEN and CDR2 SYDVKM. V dropped 5 bases and J dropped 6 bases, with 8 bases sitting between them. The CDR3 is made up of 12 amino acids. CDR3 protein: CASSRAGQPQHF. CDR3 DNA sequence: TGTGCCAGCAGTAGGGCTGGTCAGCCCCAGCATTTT.

The chain recombines TRBV19 with TRBJ2-3; TRBD2 aligns across 8 bases. From germline, CDR1 is LNHDA and CDR2 SQIVND (reference sequence). The trim removed 5 bases at V and 6 bases at J, leaving 10 bases unmatched. The CDR3 is made up of 15 amino acids. CDR3 sequence: CASSPTSGPADTQYF. CDR3 sequence (DNA): TGTGCCAGTAGTCCTACTAGCGGCCCGGCGGATACGCAGTATTTT.

This clone was observed a few times. The chain uses TRBV18 and TRBJ2-7; D is ambiguous. Germline CDR1 KGHSH, CDR2 LQKENI. V lost 2 bases, J lost 1 base, and 12 bases lay in between. The CDR3 totals 15 residues. The CDR3 is CASSPASLRSYEQYF. The DNA of the CDR3 is TGTGCCAGCTCACCAGCCAGCTTAAGATCCTACGAGCAGTACTTC.

This rearrangement joins TRBV7-2 to TRBJ2-5; D perhaps matches TRBD1 (6 bases). This CDR3 is built from 15 residues. The V and J ends lost 4 bases and 1 base respectively, with 13 bases between them. Germline V gives CDR1 SGHTA, CDR2 FQGNSA. CDR3: CASSSFTGTQETQYF. For the CDR3, the DNA is TGTGCCAGCAGCTCGTTCACAGGGACCCAAGAGACCCAGTACTTC.

This clone was detected only a few times. This rearrangement joins TRBV6-1 to TRBJ1-2; 9 bases align to TRBD1. This CDR3 has 16 amino acids. Germline CDR1 and CDR2: MNHNS and SASEGT. Trimming took 4 bases from V and 1 from J; bases not matched to a gene: 7. This chain's CDR3 is CASSGAGTGLNYGYTF. CDR3 in DNA: TGTGCCAGCAGTGGCGCCGGGACAGGGCTTAACTATGGCTACACCTTC.

The chain has TRBV25-1 and TRBJ2-7; 10 bases are a match to TRBD2. The CDR3 consists of 16 residues. CDR1 and CDR2 (germline): MGHDK, SYGVNS. The V segment lost 4 bases and the J segment 5 bases; nucleotides outside the gene matches: 11. CDR3 in amino acids: CASSAQLAGRVHEQYF. DNA for the CDR3: TGTGCCAGCAGTGCGCAACTAGCGGGACGCGTCCACGAGCAGTACTTC.

This clone was recorded a few times. V usage is TRBV5-4 and J usage is TRBJ2-1; D is undetermined. Germline V gene sequence: CDR1 SGHNT, CDR2 YYREEE (reference sequence). Trimming took 2 bases from V and 9 from J, leaving 6 bases between them. This CDR3 comprises 11 residues. The CDR3 sequence is CASSLGSEQFF. In DNA form, the CDR3 reads TGTGCCAGCAGCTTAGGCAGTGAGCAGTTCTTC.

J is TRBJ1-3 and V is TRBV28; TRBD1 is a possible D gene (5 bases). There are 12 residues in the CDR3. Germline V CDR1 and CDR2: MDHEN, SYDVKM. Trimming took off 10 bases at V and 9 bases at J, with 16 bases between the two ends. The CDR3 protein is CATQLGVGTIYF. As DNA, the CDR3 is TGTGCCACCCAGCTAGGGGTCGGCACCATATATTTT.

This clone was found a few times. V and J are TRBV27 and TRBJ2-1; TRBD2 aligns across 9 bases. The CDR3 covers 16 residues. Trimming took 3 bases from V and 8 from J; bases not matched to a gene: 11. CDR1 and CDR2 (germline): MNHEY, SMNVEV (reference sequence). The CDR3 reads CASSFSEPAGGYEQFF. The CDR3 DNA reads TGTGCCAGCAGTTTCTCGGAGCCAGCGGGAGGCTATGAGCAGTTCTTC.

This clone has at least ten counts. The chain joins TRBV5-1 to TRBJ2-2; D gene unclear. The length of the CDR3 is 15 residues. Germline CDR1 SGHRS, CDR2 YFSETQ. The V gene lost 0 bases and the J gene lost 0 bases, with 6 bases spanning the gap. The CDR3 sequence: CASSLEPTNTGELFF. The CDR3, as DNA: TGCGCCAGCAGCTTGGAGCCTACGAACACCGGGGAGCTGTTTTTT.

This clone appeared a few times. The V call is TRBV6-5, the J call TRBJ1-2, with TRBD1 matching 7 bases. V shed 4 bases and J 8 bases; nucleotides not matched to a gene: 4. The CDR3 runs 12 residues. The germline gives CDR1 MNHEY, CDR2 SVGAGI. CDR3 sequence: CASSFQGGGYTF. The CDR3 DNA is TGTGCCAGCAGTTTCCAGGGGGGAGGCTACACCTTC.

This clone was seen only a few times. One end of the junction does not line up with germline, which may come from a read error. This rearrangement joins TRBV7-7 to TRBJ2-7, with 9 bases fitting TRBD1. Germline CDR1 and CDR2: SSHAT and FNYEAQ (reference sequence). CDR3 length equals 13 residues. The CDR3 DNA reads as TGTGCTAGCAGCTCAGACAGGGGGTACGAGCAGTACTTC. This gives the protein CASSSDRGYEQYF.

This clone was found a few times. Other DNA variants within this sample encode the same CDR3. V gene TRBV7-2 combines with J gene TRBJ2-5; 8 bases fit TRBD2. J gave up 2 bases and V 2 bases, and 4 bases lay outside the gene matches. The CDR3 is made up of 15 amino acids. Per germline, CDR1 SGHTA and CDR2 FQGNSA. CDR3 in amino acids: CASSLLAGGQETQYF. DNA for the CDR3: TGTGCCAGCAGCTTATTGGCGGGAGGTCAAGAGACCCAGTACTTC.

In its sample, this clone was seen a few times. The V and J genes are TRBV7-2 and TRBJ1-3; maybe TRBD1 (5 bases). Between the trimmed V and J ends, which lost 5 bases and 3 bases, there was a span of 8 bases. Looked up from germline, CDR1 is SGHTA and CDR2 is FQGNSA. The CDR3 has 13 amino acids. CDR3 DNA sequence: TGTGCCAGCAGCCCGCAGGGTGGAAACACCATATATTTT. Translation: CASSPQGGNTIYF.

V and J are TRBV4-3 and TRBJ2-7, with 13 bases fitting TRBD2. CDR1 is LGHNA, CDR2 YSLEER, per germline. The CDR3 length is 16 residues. Trimming cost V 1 base and J 3 bases; bases outside gene matches: 3. The CDR3 sequence is CASSQGGTSGVYEQYF. The CDR3, as DNA: TGCGCCAGCAGCCAAGGTGGGACTAGCGGGGTCTACGAGCAGTACTTC.

There are a few counts of this clone. The germline gene is not matched at one end of the junction; a read error may be the cause. V and J are TRBV11-3 and TRBJ2-5; TRBD1 aligns across 9 bases. This CDR3 is built from 13 residues. CDR1 and CDR2 (germline): SGHNT, YENEEA. The CDR3, as DNA: TGTGCCAGCAGCTTAGACCACCGGGACAGGGTAAACTTC. Translated, it gives CASSLDHRDRVNF.

This chain uses TRBV11-1 with TRBJ1-5, with D perhaps TRBD1 (5 bases). The CDR3 covers 15 residues. V lost 6 bases, J lost 6 bases, and 18 bases lay in between. In germline, CDR1 is SGHAT, CDR2 FQDESV (reference sequence). CDR3 DNA sequence: TGTGCCAGCAGTCCTAACCCAGGGCTCGGTCAGCCCCAGCATTTT. This translates into CASSPNPGLGQPQHF.

The V and J genes are TRBV9 and TRBJ1-6, with 7 bases that match TRBD1. The trim removed 3 bases at V and 10 bases at J, leaving 10 bases unmatched. This CDR3 region has 15 residues. Germline loops: CDR1 SGDLS, CDR2 YYNGEE. DNA for the CDR3: TGTGCCAGCAGCGCCCAAGAGGGGGCTGCCTCACCCCTCCACTTT. Protein product: CASSAQEGAASPLHF.

This clone was recorded a few times. This may come from a read error, since a much larger clone is one base off. The chain uses TRBV28 and TRBJ1-4; no clear D gene. This CDR3 comprises 12 residues. The germline V and J ends were trimmed by 2 bases and 7 bases, with 5 bases remaining between them. CDR1 MDHEN and CDR2 SYDVKM come from the germline V gene. DNA for the CDR3: TGTGCCAGCAGTTTAATAGGTGAAAAACTGTTTTTT. Its translation: CASSLIGEKLFF.

This clone turned up a few times. The chain carries TRBV27 and TRBJ2-6; 8 bases are shared with TRBD1. V trimming: 10 bases; J trimming: 4 bases; junction bases outside the gene matches: 12. Germline V CDR1 and CDR2: MNHEY, SMNVEV (reference sequence). The CDR3 is 16 residues long. The CDR3 nucleotides read TGTGCCATCAGCGGAGACAGGGGATCCGGGGCCAACGTCCTGACTTTC. Its protein product is CAISGDRGSGANVLTF.

This clone has more than one count but fewer than ten. This chain links TRBV7-6 with TRBJ2-7; the D gene is possibly TRBD2 (5 bases). The ends were cut back, 0 bases at V and 7 bases at J, with 16 bases in the middle. Germline V gives CDR1 SGHVS, CDR2 FNYEAQ. There are 15 residues in the CDR3. In DNA, the CDR3 is TGTGCCAGCAGCTTAGCCCTGCTCGGCTCGGGGGAGCAGTACTTC. Protein sequence: CASSLALLGSGEQYF.